A selection of T cell receptor beta chains follows, all from one sample in a study of glioma-infiltrating T cells. TCRdb recomputed calls from the multiplex PCR reads with MiXCR, one row per CDR3 protein. The sample carries 35,000 to 45,000 distinct CDR3 sequences, approximately 20% recorded once. The sample was glioma tissue, nonneoplastic brain tissue, or PBMCs (not recorded which). The receptor source for this set is a human donor with low-grade glioma or glioblastoma, undergoing nonglioma brain surgery, or in good health (not recorded which). The CDR3 runs from the conserved cysteine through the conserved F or W. D genes are given only for firm matches. The size of a clone is reported for some rows only, either as once, few or many, or as a class for expanded clones.

j_gene,len,abundance,v_gene,d_gene,CDR3nt,CDR3aa
TRBJ2-3,15,many,TRBV2,-,TGTGCCAGCAGTGAAGCGGGTCAGGGCACAGATACGCAGTATTTT,CASSEAGQGTDTQYF
TRBJ1-1,13,many,TRBV3-1,-,TGTGCCAGCAGCCAAGATCCAGAGAATGAAGCTTTCTTT,CASSQDPENEAFF
TRBJ2-1,15,few,TRBV4-1,TRBD1,TGCGCCAGCAGCCAAAGACAGGGGGCGGGTAATGAGCAGTTCTTC,CASSQRQGAGNEQFF
TRBJ1-2,12,many,TRBV28,-,TGTGCCAGCAAGGGAGCTAACTATGGCTACACCTTC,CASKGANYGYTF
TRBJ1-1,15,many,TRBV7-9,-,TGTGCCAGCACCAATAATCCGGGACGGAACACTGAAGCTTTCTTT,CASTNNPGRNTEAFF
TRBJ2-1,10,many,TRBV20-1,-,TGCAGTGCCAAAAACAATGAGCAGTTCTTC,CSAKNNEQFF
TRBJ2-7,14,-,TRBV12-3/TRBV12-4,-,TGTGCCAGCAGTTGGGACGGACAGACCTACGAGCAGTACTTC,CASSWDGQTYEQYF
TRBJ1-1,13,many,TRBV3-1,-,TGTGCCAGCAGCCAAGCATTCGGGACTGAAGCTTTCTTT,CASSQAFGTEAFF
TRBJ1-1,15,-,TRBV27,-,TGTGCCAGCAGTTTAGCCCCAGGAGGGAACACCGAAGCTTCCTTT,CASSLAPGGNTEASF
TRBJ2-6,17,-,TRBV27,-,TGTGCCAGCAGGGCCCCCGTGTCTGGGTCTGGGGCCAACGTCCTAACTTTC,CASRAPVSGSGANVLTF
TRBJ2-3,16,many,TRBV29-1,TRBD1,TGCAGCGTCCAGCCGATCGACAGGGCTTTGACAGATACGCAGTATTTT,CSVQPIDRALTDTQYF
TRBJ1-1,16,many,TRBV7-9,-,TGTGCCAGCAGCCCGTCGCTTCGGACAAAGAACACTGAAGCTTTCTTT,CASSPSLRTKNTEAFF
TRBJ2-7,17,-,TRBV4-2,TRBD2,TGTGCCAGCAGCCCACTAGCGGGGCGGCTGGGCTCTAACGCGCAGTACTTC,CASSPLAGRLGSNAQYF
TRBJ2-1,15,-,TRBV12-3/TRBV12-4,TRBD1,TGTGCCAGCCGTCCAGGGGGTAGCTCCTACAATGAGCAGTTCTTC,CASRPGGSSYNEQFF
TRBJ2-5,15,many,TRBV20-1,-,TGCAGTGCTAGACGCGGGGGCCAGTCGTTAGAGACCCAGTACTTC,CSARRGGQSLETQYF
TRBJ1-1,15,many,TRBV2,-,TGTGCCAGCAGTGAACAGGGACCGGCGGACACTGAAGCTTTCTTT,CASSEQGPADTEAFF
TRBJ2-1,14,few,TRBV2,-,TGTGCCAGCAGTGAGAATTTTTTCGGGTATGAGCAGTTCTTC,CASSENFFGYEQFF
TRBJ2-1,17,many,TRBV7-8,-,TGTGCCAGCAGCTTAAGGATAGCGGACGGTTATTACAATGAGCAGTTCTTC,CASSLRIADGYYNEQFF
TRBJ1-6,16,many,TRBV4-3,-,TGCGCCAGCAGCCAAGATAGACAGGCAACAGGGTCACCCCTCCACTTT,CASSQDRQATGSPLHF
TRBJ1-1,14,many,TRBV7-2,-,TGTGCCAGCACCGCGGGAAGGGTCAACACTGAAGCTTTCTTT,CASTAGRVNTEAFF
TRBJ2-3,15,many,TRBV4-1,TRBD2,TGCGCCAGCAGCCCCGAGCGGGGTCGCACAGATACGCAGTATTTT,CASSPERGRTDTQYF
TRBJ2-1,16,-,TRBV29-1,TRBD2,TGCAGCGTAGGAGGTTTAACTAGCGGGACAAGGGGTGAGCAGTTCTTC,CSVGGLTSGTRGEQFF
TRBJ2-1,15,many,TRBV3-1,-,TGTGCCAGCAGCCAAAGGTATCGGGGAAACAATGAGCAGTTCTTC,CASSQRYRGNNEQFF
TRBJ1-1,13,medium-sized,TRBV28,-,TGTGCCAGCAGTTTCGACCAGAACACTGAAGCTTTCTTT,CASSFDQNTEAFF
TRBJ2-1,15,many,TRBV3-1,-,TGTGCCAGCAGCCAATTAGCGAGTTCCTACAATGAGCAGTTCTTC,CASSQLASSYNEQFF
TRBJ2-7,13,-,TRBV5-4,-,TGTGCCAGCAGCTTGAATACAGCCTACGAGCAGTACTTC,CASSLNTAYEQYF
TRBJ1-1,17,many,TRBV28,-,TGTGCCAGCAGTCCAACTCGCATAGGATACATGAACACTGAAGCTTTCTTT,CASSPTRIGYMNTEAFF
TRBJ2-7,14,many,TRBV7-9,-,TGTGCCAGCAGCCAAGGCAGAAGCTCCTACGAGCAGTACTTC,CASSQGRSSYEQYF
TRBJ2-1,15,-,TRBV28,TRBD2,TGTGCCAGCAGTTTAGCAGCGGGAGGGACTCATAAGCAGTTCTTC,CASSLAAGGTHKQFF
TRBJ2-3,16,many,TRBV19,TRBD1,TGTGCCAGTAGTATAGGAGACAGGGTACGCACAGATACGCAGTATTTT,CASSIGDRVRTDTQYF
TRBJ2-1,14,-,TRBV3-1,-,TGTGCCAGCAGCAAGAAAGAGGTGTACAATGAGCAGTTCTTC,CASSKKEVYNEQFF
TRBJ1-5,12,-,TRBV28,-,TGTGCCAGCAGTCCGAATATTCAGCCCCAGCATTTT,CASSPNIQPQHF
TRBJ1-2,15,many,TRBV9,TRBD1,TGTGCCAGCAGCGTAGATGGCAGGGGGCTCTATGGCTACACCTTC,CASSVDGRGLYGYTF
TRBJ2-5,13,many,TRBV10-3,TRBD2,TGTGCCATCCCGACTAGCGAGCAAGAGACCCAGTACTTC,CAIPTSEQETQYF
TRBJ1-1,14,-,TRBV29-1,-,TGCAGCGAGACCCGAAGGGGGATTAACACTGAAGCTTTCTTT,CSETRRGINTEAFF
TRBJ2-7,14,-,TRBV12-3/TRBV12-4,-,TGTGCCGGCACCTCCGGGGACACCCCATACGAGCAGTACTTC,CAGTSGDTPYEQYF
TRBJ2-5,15,many,TRBV4-1,TRBD2,TGCGCCAGCAGCCAGGGACTAGCGGCCCAAGAGACCCAGTACTTC,CASSQGLAAQETQYF
TRBJ1-5,19,-,TRBV19,TRBD1,TGTGCCAGTAGCCCCTGGAGACAGGGGGCCATCGGTAGCAATCAGCCCCAGCATTTT,CASSPWRQGAIGSNQPQHF
TRBJ1-2,14,-,TRBV12-3/TRBV12-4,-,TGTGCCAGCAGTTTGAGGACAGACCTATATGGCTACACCTTC,CASSLRTDLYGYTF
TRBJ1-2,12,many,TRBV28,-,TGTGCCAGCAGTGACACCTCCTATGGCTACACCTTC,CASSDTSYGYTF
TRBJ2-3,14,many,TRBV5-1,TRBD1,TGCGCCAGCAGCTTGGGACAGGGGGCAGATACGCAGTATTTT,CASSLGQGADTQYF
TRBJ2-1,14,many,TRBV6-4,TRBD2,TGTGCCAGCAGTGCCGGGGGGTCCTACAATGAGCAGTTCTTC,CASSAGGSYNEQFF
TRBJ2-1,12,-,TRBV28,-,TGTGCCAGCGCGTTGCTAGCCGATGAGCCGTTCTTC,CASALLADEPFF